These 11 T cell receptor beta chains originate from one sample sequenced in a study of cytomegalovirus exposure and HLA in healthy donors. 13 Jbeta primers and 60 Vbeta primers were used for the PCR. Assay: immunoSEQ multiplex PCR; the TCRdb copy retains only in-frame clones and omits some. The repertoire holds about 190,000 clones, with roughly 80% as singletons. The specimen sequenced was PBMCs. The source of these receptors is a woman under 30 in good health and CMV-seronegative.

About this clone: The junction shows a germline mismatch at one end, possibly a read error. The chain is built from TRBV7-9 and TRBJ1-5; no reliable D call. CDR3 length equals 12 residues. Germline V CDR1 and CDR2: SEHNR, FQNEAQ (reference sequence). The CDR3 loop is CSSSFPSQPQHF. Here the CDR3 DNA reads TGTTCCAGCAGCTTCCCGTCTCAGCCCCAGCATTTT. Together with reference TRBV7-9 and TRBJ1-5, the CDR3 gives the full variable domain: DTGVSQNPRHKITKRGQNVTFRCDPISEHNRLYWYRQTLGQGPEFLTYFQNEAQLEKSRLLSDRFSAERPKGSFSTLEIQRTEQGDSAMYLCSSSFPSQPQHFGDGTRLSIL.

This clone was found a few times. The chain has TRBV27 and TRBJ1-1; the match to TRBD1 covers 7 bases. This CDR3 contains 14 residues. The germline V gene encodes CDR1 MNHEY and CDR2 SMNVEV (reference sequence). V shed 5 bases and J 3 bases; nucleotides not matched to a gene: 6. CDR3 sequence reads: CASSPRGLDTEAFF. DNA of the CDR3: TGTGCCAGCAGTCCAAGGGGGCTTGACACTGAAGCTTTCTTT.

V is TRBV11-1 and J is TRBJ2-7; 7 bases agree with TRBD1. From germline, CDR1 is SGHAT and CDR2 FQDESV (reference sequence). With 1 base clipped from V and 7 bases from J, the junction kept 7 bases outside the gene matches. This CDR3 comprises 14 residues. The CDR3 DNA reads TGTGCCAGCAGCTTAGACAGGGGACCGAGGGAGCAGTACTTC. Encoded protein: CASSLDRGPREQYF.

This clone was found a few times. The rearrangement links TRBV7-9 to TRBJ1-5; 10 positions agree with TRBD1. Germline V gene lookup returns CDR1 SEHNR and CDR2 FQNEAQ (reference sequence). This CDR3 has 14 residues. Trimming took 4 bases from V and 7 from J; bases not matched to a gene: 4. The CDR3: CASSSDRGSQPQHF. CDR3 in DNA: TGTGCCAGCAGCTCGGACAGGGGGAGCCAGCCCCAGCATTTT.

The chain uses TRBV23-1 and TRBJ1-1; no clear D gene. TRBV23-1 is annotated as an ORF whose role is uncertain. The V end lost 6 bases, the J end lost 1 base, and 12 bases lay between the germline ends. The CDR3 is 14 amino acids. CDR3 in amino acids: CASSLEDWNTEAFF. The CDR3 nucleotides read TGCGCCAGCAGCCTCGAGGACTGGAACACTGAAGCTTTCTTT.

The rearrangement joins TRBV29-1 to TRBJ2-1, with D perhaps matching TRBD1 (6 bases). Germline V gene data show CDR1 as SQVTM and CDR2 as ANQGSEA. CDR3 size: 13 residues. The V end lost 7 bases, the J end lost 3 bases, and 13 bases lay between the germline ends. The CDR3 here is CSAGTRFYNEQFF. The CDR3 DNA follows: TGCAGCGCTGGGACAAGGTTCTACAATGAGCAGTTCTTC.

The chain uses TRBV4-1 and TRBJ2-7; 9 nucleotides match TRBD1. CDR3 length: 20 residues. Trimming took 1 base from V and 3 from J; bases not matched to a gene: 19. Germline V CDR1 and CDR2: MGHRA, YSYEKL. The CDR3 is CASSQAFPNLPGTGSYEQYF. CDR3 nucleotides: TGCGCCAGCAGCCAAGCCTTTCCGAACCTCCCCGGGACAGGGAGCTACGAGCAGTACTTC.

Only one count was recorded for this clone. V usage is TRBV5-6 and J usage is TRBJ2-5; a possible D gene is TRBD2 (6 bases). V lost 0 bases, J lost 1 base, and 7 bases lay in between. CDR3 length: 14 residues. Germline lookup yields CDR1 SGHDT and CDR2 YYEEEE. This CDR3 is CASSLGGVQETQYF. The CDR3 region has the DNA TGTGCCAGCAGCTTGGGGGGGGTCCAAGAGACCCAGTACTTC.

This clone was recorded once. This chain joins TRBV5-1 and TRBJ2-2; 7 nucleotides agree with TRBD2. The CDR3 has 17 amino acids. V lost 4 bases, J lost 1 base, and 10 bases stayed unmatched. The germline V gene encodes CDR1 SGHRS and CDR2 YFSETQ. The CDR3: CASSAEGLAVNTGELFF. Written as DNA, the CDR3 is TGCGCCAGCAGCGCGGAAGGGCTAGCGGTGAACACCGGGGAGCTGTTTTTT.

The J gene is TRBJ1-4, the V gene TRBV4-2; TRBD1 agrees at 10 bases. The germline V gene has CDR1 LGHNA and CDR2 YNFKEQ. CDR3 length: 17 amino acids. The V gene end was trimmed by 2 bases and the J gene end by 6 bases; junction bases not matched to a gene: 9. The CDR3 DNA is TGTGCCAGCAGCCAAATTGGGACAGGGGTAGGGGATGAAAAACTGTTTTTT. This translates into CASSQIGTGVGDEKLFF.

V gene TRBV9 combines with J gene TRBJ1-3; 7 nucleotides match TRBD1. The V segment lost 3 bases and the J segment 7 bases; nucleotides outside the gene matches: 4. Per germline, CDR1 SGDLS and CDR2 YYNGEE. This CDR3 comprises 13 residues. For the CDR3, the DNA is TGTGCCAGCAGCGATACAGGGGTTAACACCATATATTTT. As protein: CASSDTGVNTIYF.